Each of the 27 T cell receptor beta chains below was sequenced from the same sample in a study of control samples from healthy donors and cancer patients. This table comes from immunoSEQ multiplex PCR, and its TCRdb copy is limited to in-frame clones, with some not included. Among about 170,000 clones listed, more than 85% were seen once. Input material: blood. These receptors all come from a woman aged 40 to 49 in good health.

The CDR3 bases are TGCGCCAGCTCTTGGGACTACAATGAGCAGTTCTTC. Encoded protein: CASSWDYNEQFF. J is TRBJ2-1 and V is TRBV10-2; D unresolved. Germline CDR1 reads WSHSY; CDR2 reads SAAADI. The germline V and J ends were trimmed by 8 bases and 3 bases, with 8 bases remaining between them. The CDR3 consists of 12 residues.

This chain joins TRBV18 and TRBJ1-3; unclear D gene. This CDR3 is 16 amino acids long. Germline V gene sequence: CDR1 KGHSH, CDR2 LQKENI. V was cut by 0 bases and J by 1 base, with 10 bases left in between. The CDR3: CASSPPGTSSGNTIYF. CDR3 in DNA: TGTGCCAGCTCACCACCGGGTACCAGTTCTGGAAACACCATATATTTT.

The chain carries TRBV5-1 and TRBJ2-5; TRBD2 matches at 9 bases. The length of the CDR3 is 16 residues. Trimming at V came to 2 bases and at J to 1 base, leaving 6 bases not matched to a gene. Germline CDR1 and CDR2: SGHRS and YFSETQ. CDR3 bases: TGCGCCAGCAGCTTTGGTAGCGGGGGAGTCCAAGAGACCCAGTACTTC. Amino acids: CASSFGSGGVQETQYF.

V gene TRBV5-5 combines with J gene TRBJ1-1, with 7 bases identical to TRBD1. Germline loops: CDR1 SGHKS, CDR2 YYEKEE (reference sequence). V trimming: 4 bases; J trimming: 1 base; junction bases outside the gene matches: 10. This CDR3 comprises 16 residues. The CDR3 sequence is CASSPRPGTENTEAFF. CDR3 nucleotides: TGTGCCAGCAGCCCGCGCCCCGGGACAGAGAACACTGAAGCTTTCTTT. The variable domain in full, completed from reference TRBV5-5 and TRBJ1-1, reads DAGVTQSPTHLIKTRGQQVTLRCSPISGHKSVSWYQQVLGQGPQFIFQYYEKEERGRGNFPDRFSARQFPNYSSELNVNALLLGDSALYLCASSPRPGTENTEAFFGQGTRLTVV.

The V and J genes are TRBV5-1 and TRBJ1-1, with D perhaps matching TRBD1 (5 bases). This CDR3 has 15 residues. V was clipped by 2 bases and J by 2 bases, with 13 bases between them. Germline V gene lookup returns CDR1 SGHRS and CDR2 YFSETQ. CDR3 nucleotides: TGCGCCAGCAGCTTACCAGGGCTCGGAAACACTGAAGCTTTCTTT. Translation gives CASSLPGLGNTEAFF.

The V call is TRBV7-9, the J call TRBJ2-5, with 9 positions matching TRBD2. CDR3 length: 16 amino acids. Germline assignment: CDR1 SEHNR and CDR2 FQNEAQ (reference sequence). The V segment lost 5 bases and the J segment 2 bases; nucleotides outside the gene matches: 9. CDR3 in DNA: TGTGCCAGCAGCCCCGGGCTAGCGGGGTATCAAGAGACCCAGTACTTC. Its translation: CASSPGLAGYQETQYF.

The V gene is TRBV6-1, the J gene TRBJ1-1; a possible D gene is TRBD1 (6 bases). Germline CDR1 reads MNHNS; CDR2 reads SASEGT. The V end was cut by 0 bases, the J end by 3 bases, with 11 bases between. The CDR3 has 15 amino acids. CDR3 residues: CASSEAGQGYTEAFF. The CDR3 DNA sequence: TGTGCCAGCAGTGAAGCGGGGCAGGGGTACACTGAAGCTTTCTTT.

The chain employs TRBV10-2 and TRBJ1-5, with 7 bases aligning to TRBD1. The CDR3 contains 15 residues. The germline gives CDR1 WSHSY, CDR2 SAAADI. Trimming cost V 5 bases and J 2 bases; bases outside gene matches: 6. CDR3 residues: CASSPRQGGNQPQHF. As DNA, the CDR3 is TGCGCCAGCAGTCCAAGACAGGGAGGCAATCAGCCCCAGCATTTT.

This chain uses TRBV18 with TRBJ1-4, with D unresolved. Trimming removed 0 bases at V and 7 bases at J, with 6 bases between. Germline V gives CDR1 KGHSH, CDR2 LQKENI. The CDR3 covers 13 residues. CDR3 DNA: TGTGCCAGCTCACCACCTCATGGTGAAAAACTGTTTTTT. Its protein product is CASSPPHGEKLFF.

The chain carries TRBV5-1 and TRBJ2-5; D is perhaps TRBD1 (5 bases). The CDR3 has 14 amino acids. The V and J ends lost 1 base and 3 bases respectively, with 10 bases between them. Germline-derived CDR1 and CDR2 are SGHRS and YFSETQ. CDR3 in DNA: TGCGCCAGCAGCTTGTGGGGCAGGGAAGAGACCCAGTACTTC. It yields the protein CASSLWGREETQYF.

This clone was counted only a few times. This rearrangement joins TRBV5-1 to TRBJ2-1; tentatively, D is TRBD1 or TRBD2 (5 bases each). Germline values: CDR1 SGHRS, CDR2 YFSETQ. The CDR3 covers 15 residues. Trimming removed 1 base from V and 6 bases from J, with 14 bases in between. CDR3 sequence (DNA): TGCGCCAGCAGCTTGACTGGGGGAAGCCCCAATGAGCAGTTCTTC. Protein: CASSLTGGSPNEQFF. The complete variable domain, with remaining parts taken from reference TRBV5-1 and TRBJ2-1, reads KAGVTQTPRYLIKTRGQQVTLSCSPISGHRSVSWYQQTPGQGLQFLFEYFSETQRNKGNFPGRFSGRQFSNSRSEMNVSTLELGDSALYLCASSLTGGSPNEQFFGPGTRLTVL.

CDR3 bases: TGCAGCGTTGATGGGACAGGGGGTTATGGCTACACCTTC. Its protein product is CSVDGTGGYGYTF. The chain combines TRBV29-1 with TRBJ1-2, with 11 bases aligning to TRBD1. Looked up from germline, CDR1 is SQVTM and CDR2 is ANQGSEA. The CDR3 spans 13 residues. V was pared by 3 bases and J by 5 bases, with 2 bases of the junction left unmatched.

The chain recombines TRBV19 with TRBJ2-7; D is perhaps TRBD1 (5 bases). Germline-derived CDR1 and CDR2 are LNHDA and SQIVND (reference sequence). With 7 bases removed from V and 3 bases from J, the gap between germline ends came to 10 bases. There are 12 residues in the CDR3. CDR3 nucleotide sequence: TGTGCCAGTACCGGACAAGACTACGAGCAGTACTTC. Amino acid sequence: CASTGQDYEQYF.

The V and J genes are TRBV7-8 and TRBJ1-1; D possibly corresponds to TRBD1 (6 bases). In germline, CDR1 is SGHVS, CDR2 FQNEAQ. The CDR3 covers 15 residues. V lost 4 bases and J 1 base, leaving 13 bases between the germline ends. This CDR3 reads CASSSGGFTNTEAFF. DNA of the CDR3: TGTGCCAGCAGCTCCGGGGGCTTCACGAACACTGAAGCTTTCTTT.

This clone appeared a few times. The chain combines TRBV5-6 with TRBJ2-7; D may be TRBD1 or TRBD2 (5 bases each). The CDR3 extends over 15 amino acids. In germline, CDR1 is SGHDT, CDR2 YYEEEE. Deletions cut 2 bases from V and 6 bases from J, with 18 bases between. The CDR3 spells CASSLPGTGYGEQYF. In nucleotides, the CDR3 is TGTGCCAGCAGCTTACCGGGGACCGGGTATGGCGAGCAGTACTTC.

This clone has only one observation. The chain carries TRBV6-6 and TRBJ1-5; no reliable D call. Germline loops: CDR1 MNHNY, CDR2 SVGAGI (reference sequence). Trimming took off 6 bases at V and 6 bases at J, with 21 bases between the two ends. There are 16 residues in the CDR3. The CDR3 sequence: CASSPDGQLFVQPQHF. CDR3 DNA: TGTGCCAGCAGCCCGGACGGGCAGTTATTTGTTCAGCCCCAGCATTTT.

The rearrangement links TRBV6-6 to TRBJ1-6; 7 nucleotides align to TRBD1. CDR1 is MNHNY and CDR2 is SVGAGI in the germline V gene (reference sequence). Trimming at V came to 7 bases and at J to 8 bases, leaving 8 bases not matched to a gene. This CDR3 is 14 amino acids long. The DNA for the CDR3 is TGTGCCAGCACCTCAGGGGGGCTGGATTCACCCCTCCACTTT. This encodes CASTSGGLDSPLHF.

V and J are TRBV7-9 and TRBJ1-6, with D hard to call. The V and J ends lost 5 bases and 7 bases respectively, with 9 bases between them. Germline CDR1 is SEHNR and CDR2 is FQNEAQ (reference sequence). CDR3 length: 13 residues. The CDR3 sequence is CASSPSFNSPLHF. DNA of the CDR3: TGTGCCAGCAGCCCCTCCTTCAATTCACCCCTCCACTTT.

The rearrangement joins TRBV5-1 to TRBJ1-1; 10 positions agree with TRBD1. There are 13 residues in the CDR3. Unmatched junction bases numbered 6, after V lost 6 bases and J lost 7 bases. CDR1 and CDR2 from the germline V gene are SGHRS and YFSETQ. The CDR3 protein is CASTRTGGDEAFF. The CDR3 coding sequence is TGCGCCAGCACCCGGACAGGGGGTGATGAAGCTTTCTTT.

With respect to this clone: A much larger clone sits a single nucleotide away, making a read error possible. In DNA form, the CDR3 reads TGCGCCAGCAGCCCTTACGAGCAGTACTTC. Translating it yields CASSPYEQYF. The chain links TRBV5-1 to TRBJ2-7; D remains unclear. CDR1 and CDR2 (germline): SGHRS, YFSETQ. V shed 4 bases and J shed 4 bases, with 3 bases lying between them. This CDR3 has 10 residues.

This clone has only one observation. V gene TRBV27 combines with J gene TRBJ1-6, with 7 positions matching TRBD1. The CDR3 spans 15 residues. The V gene end was trimmed by 4 bases and the J gene end by 8 bases; junction bases not matched to a gene: 8. The germline CDR1 and CDR2 sequences are MNHEY and SMNVEV (reference sequence). CDR3 sequence: CASSSLQGPDSPLHF. The CDR3 nucleotides are TGTGCCAGCAGTTCTTTACAGGGGCCGGATTCACCCCTCCACTTT.

This chain uses TRBV11-2 with TRBJ2-7, with D uncertain. Germline V lookup: CDR1 SGHAT, CDR2 FQNNGV. The ends were cut back, 7 bases at V and 0 bases at J, with 13 bases in the middle. This CDR3 contains 14 residues. In DNA, the CDR3 is TGTGCCAGCAACCCAACGGTCAGCTCCTACGAGCAGTACTTC. Translation: CASNPTVSSYEQYF.

The V call is TRBV5-1, the J call TRBJ2-1; possibly TRBD1 for D (5 bases). The V gene lost 0 bases and the J gene lost 6 bases, with 10 bases spanning the gap. There are 14 residues in the CDR3. CDR1 SGHRS and CDR2 YFSETQ come from the germline V gene. CDR3 bases: TGCGCCAGCAGCTTGGAAAAGGGGTTCAATGAGCAGTTCTTC. It specifies CASSLEKGFNEQFF.

The chain uses TRBV5-5 and TRBJ1-6, with TRBD1 as a possible D gene (6 bases). Germline CDR1 is SGHKS and CDR2 is YYEKEE (reference sequence). The CDR3 has 14 residues. With 3 bases removed from V and 5 bases from J, the gap between germline ends came to 9 bases. CDR3 loop: CASSSGQNNSPLHF. The CDR3 nucleotides are TGTGCCAGCAGCTCCGGACAGAATAATTCACCCCTCCACTTT.

The J gene is TRBJ1-2, the V gene TRBV18, with 7 bases aligning to TRBD1. Trimming removed 6 bases from V and 3 bases from J; junction bases left unmatched: 7. CDR3 size: 14 residues. Germline CDR1 and CDR2: KGHSH and LQKENI. This CDR3 reads CASSATDRDYGYTF. DNA of the CDR3: TGTGCCAGCTCGGCAACAGACAGGGACTATGGCTACACCTTC.

The chain has TRBV10-3 and TRBJ2-7, with 8 bases that match TRBD1. Trimming at V came to 6 bases and at J to 6 bases, leaving 4 bases not matched to a gene. Germline CDR1 ENHRY, CDR2 SYGVKD. The CDR3 runs 12 residues. The CDR3 DNA follows: TGTGCCATCAGGGACAGGGAACCCGAGCAGTACTTC. This gives the protein CAIRDREPEQYF.

This clone is medium-sized in the sample. This sequence joins TRBV29-1 and TRBJ2-7; 12 bases are shared with TRBD1. Germline CDR1 is SQVTM and CDR2 is ANQGSEA. This CDR3 is 16 amino acids long. Trimming cost V 2 bases and J 6 bases; bases outside gene matches: 11. As DNA, the CDR3 is TGCAGCGTTGAAATTGGGCGGGGGACAGGGGGCCTCGAGCAGTACTTC. Its translation is CSVEIGRGTGGLEQYF.